This T cell receptor (beta chain) was identified during a study of blood T cell repertoires in COVID-19. The CDR3 has 17 residues. Trimming pared 1 base from V and 0 bases from J, leaving 18 bases between. Germline values: CDR1 SQVTM, CDR2 ANQGSEA. Those who participated ranged in age from roughly 18 to 90 years and resided in about two dozen US areas. In the authors' workflow: Estimates of nucleated cell counts were drawn from the amplification of reference gene primers. Profiling relied on immunoSEQ multiplex PCR, and the TCRdb table lists in-frame clones only, not all of them. V, J and clone size are taken as reported in that table, and D and trimming were inferred from the DNA itself. The sample shows fewer than 400,000 clones, roughly 90% of them seen only once.

The sample comprised PBMCs or T cells enriched from blood (not recorded which). The TCR was taken from a woman aged 25 to 39 who had been exposed to COVID-19. The chain joins TRBV29-1 to TRBJ1-1, with D perhaps TRBD1 (5 bases). The CDR3, as DNA: TGCAGCGTTGAAGGGGGCAGAAAGGGCCCATTGAACACTGAAGCTTTCTTT. Its translation: CSVEGGRKGPLNTEAFF.